One sample yielded the 11 T cell receptor beta chains listed below, sequenced in a study of STAT5B mutations in CD4+ large granular lymphocyte leukemia. Profiled with immunoSEQ multiplex PCR; TCRdb holds only in-frame clones, not every one. The repertoire consists of tens of thousands of clones, with 78% occurring once and the leading ten covering around 2.6%. The source material was CD4+ T cells from blood buffy coats. The receptor source for this set is a human donor in good health.

The rearrangement links TRBV18 to TRBJ1-4; 10 bases are a match to TRBD1. The CDR3 spans 15 residues. V lost 5 bases, J lost 8 bases, and 8 bases stayed unmatched. The germline CDR1 and CDR2 sequences are KGHSH and LQKENI. This CDR3 is CASSIQDRGAEKLFF. As DNA, the CDR3 is TGTGCCAGCTCAATACAGGACAGGGGGGCGGAAAAACTGTTTTTT.

The chain combines TRBV11-2 with TRBJ2-3; no firm D call. This CDR3 is built from 13 residues. With 2 bases removed from V and 0 bases from J, the gap between germline ends came to 3 bases. CDR1 is SGHAT, CDR2 FQNNGV, per germline. In nucleotides, the CDR3 is TGTGCCAGCAGCTTACGTAGCACAGATACGCAGTATTTT. Encoded protein: CASSLRSTDTQYF.

The CDR3, as DNA: TGTGCCAGCAGCTTACGCGGGGCCGAAGAGACCCAGTACTTC. It yields the protein CASSLRGAEETQYF. The chain carries TRBV13 and TRBJ2-5; the D gene is possibly TRBD2 (6 bases). Between the trimmed V and J ends, which lost 2 bases and 3 bases, there was a span of 10 bases. The CDR3 extends over 14 amino acids. Germline V gene lookup returns CDR1 PRHDT and CDR2 FYEKMQ (reference sequence).

The J gene is TRBJ1-6, the V gene TRBV27; no clear D. The germline CDR1 and CDR2 sequences are MNHEY and SMNVEV (reference sequence). The CDR3 runs to 14 residues. Trimming left V 3 bases short and J 6 bases short, with 9 bases between. The CDR3 coding sequence is TGTGCCAGCAGTTTCCGGGTTGGTAATTCACCCCTCCACTTT. It codes for CASSFRVGNSPLHF.

The rearrangement joins TRBV9 to TRBJ2-2; no definite D call. Germline-derived CDR1 and CDR2 are SGDLS and YYNGEE. Trimming removed 0 bases from V and 1 base from J, with 7 bases in between. This CDR3 has 15 residues. This chain's CDR3 is CASSVAPGNTGELFF. CDR3 nucleotide sequence: TGTGCCAGCAGCGTAGCTCCGGGGAACACCGGGGAGCTGTTTTTT. Combining the CDR3 with reference TRBV9 and TRBJ2-2 gives the whole variable domain DSGVTQTPKHLITATGQRVTLRCSPRSGDLSVYWYQQSLDQGLQFLIQYYNGEERAKGNILERFSAQQFPDLHSELNLSSLELGDSALYFCASSVAPGNTGELFFGEGSRLTVL.

The chain carries TRBV6-1 and TRBJ1-6; D not certain. Germline lookup yields CDR1 MNHNS and CDR2 SASEGT. Trimming cost V 8 bases and J 5 bases, with 13 bases left between them. The CDR3 runs 14 residues. CDR3 bases: TGTGCCAGCCGGGAAGGCAGCCATAATTCACCCCTCCACTTT. Its protein product is CASREGSHNSPLHF.

This clone was counted a few times. The J gene is TRBJ2-1, the V gene TRBV7-9, with 8 nucleotides matching TRBD2. With V trimmed by 1 base and J by 6 bases, 14 bases remained unmatched. CDR3 length: 18 amino acids. Germline V gene data show CDR1 as SEHNR and CDR2 as FQNEAQ (reference sequence). The CDR3, as DNA: TGTGCCAGCAGCTTAGGCCTGACTCGCGGGGGGAGAGGCAATGAGCAGTTCTTC. Amino acid sequence: CASSLGLTRGGRGNEQFF.

A single count supports this clone. Germline and junction disagree at one end, which may indicate a read error. The chain carries TRBV6-5 and TRBJ1-5; D not resolved. The CDR3 runs to 14 residues. Germline V gives CDR1 MNHEY, CDR2 SVGAGI. The CDR3 DNA is TGTGTCAGCAGTTACCAGTATTCTGATCAGCCCCAGCATTTT. It encodes CVSSYQYSDQPQHF.

The chain recombines TRBV19 with TRBJ2-3, with a tentative D call TRBD2 (5 bases). The ends were cut back, 7 bases at V and 3 bases at J, with 17 bases in the middle. Germline V gene lookup returns CDR1 LNHDA and CDR2 SQIVND (reference sequence). CDR3 length: 15 amino acids. CDR3 in amino acids: CASTPRRETTDTQYF. The CDR3 bases are TGTGCCAGTACCCCCAGAAGGGAGACGACAGATACGCAGTATTTT.

The chain recombines TRBV6-1 with TRBJ2-7; no clear D gene. V was pared by 0 bases and J by 6 bases, with 3 bases between. This CDR3 spans 11 amino acids. Germline lookup yields CDR1 MNHNS and CDR2 SASEGT. The CDR3 DNA reads TGTGCCAGCAGTGAAGCGGCCGAGCAGTACTTC. Its translation: CASSEAAEQYF.

This clone appeared a few times. The chain links TRBV13 to TRBJ1-1; maybe TRBD1 (5 bases). There are 14 residues in the CDR3. V lost 0 bases and J lost 5, with 10 bases in between. Germline-derived CDR1 and CDR2 are PRHDT and FYEKMQ (reference sequence). The CDR3 nucleotides read TGTGCCAGCAGCTTAGGCCGATGGGGGACTGAAGCTTTCTTT. Its translation is CASSLGRWGTEAFF.